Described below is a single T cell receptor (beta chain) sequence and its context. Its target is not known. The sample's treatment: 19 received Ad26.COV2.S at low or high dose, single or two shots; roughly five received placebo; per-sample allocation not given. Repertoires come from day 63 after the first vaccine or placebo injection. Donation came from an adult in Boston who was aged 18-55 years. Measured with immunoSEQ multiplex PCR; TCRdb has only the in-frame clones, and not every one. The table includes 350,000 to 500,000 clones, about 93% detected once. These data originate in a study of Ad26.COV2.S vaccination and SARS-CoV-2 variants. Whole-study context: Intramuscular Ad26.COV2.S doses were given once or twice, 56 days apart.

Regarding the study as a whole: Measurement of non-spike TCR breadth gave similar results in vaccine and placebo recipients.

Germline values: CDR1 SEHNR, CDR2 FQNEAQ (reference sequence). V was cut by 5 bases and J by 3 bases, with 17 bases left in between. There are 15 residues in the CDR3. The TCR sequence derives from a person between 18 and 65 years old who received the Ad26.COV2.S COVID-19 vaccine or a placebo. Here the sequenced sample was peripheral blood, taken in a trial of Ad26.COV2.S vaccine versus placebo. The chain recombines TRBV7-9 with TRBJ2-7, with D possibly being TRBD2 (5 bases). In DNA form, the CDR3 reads TGTGCCAGCAGCCTCAGCGTGAATCGGGGCTACGAGCAGTACTTC. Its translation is CASSLSVNRGYEQYF. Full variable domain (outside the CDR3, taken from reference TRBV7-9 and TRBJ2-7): DTGVSQNPRHKITKRGQNVTFRCDPISEHNRLYWYRQTLGQGPEFLTYFQNEAQLEKSRLLSDRFSAERPKGSFSTLEIQRTEQGDSAMYLCASSLSVNRGYEQYFGPGTRLTVT.